This is a list of T cell receptor beta chains from one sample in a study of blood T cell repertoires in COVID-19. Using immunoSEQ multiplex PCR, the repertoire was profiled, and TCRdb retains in-frame clones only, with some absent. The table has roughly 70,000 clones, over 85% seen once. Sequences were obtained from peripheral blood. The source of these receptors is a man between 45 and 60 years old with acute or convalescent COVID-19. Both conserved end residues are part of each CDR3. D genes are given only for firm matches. Part of the rows lack a size; the others show once, few, many or a class for expanded clones.

clone_size	d_call	v_call	j_call	cdr3_aa	cdr3_nt
few	NA	TRBV14	TRBJ1-2	CASSQVWTEGYTF	TGTGCCAGCAGCCAAGTCTGGACAGAGGGCTACACCTTC
NA	TRBD2	TRBV5-1	TRBJ2-3	CASSLEGLAGASDTQYF	TGCGCCAGCAGCTTGGAGGGACTAGCGGGGGCTTCGGATACGCAGTATTTT
NA	NA	TRBV5-1	TRBJ2-2	CASSLSGTANTGELFF	TGCGCCAGCAGCTTGTCAGGAACCGCGAACACCGGGGAGCTGTTTTTT
NA	TRBD1	TRBV7-2	TRBJ2-3	CASSTGQGTDTQYF	TGTGCCAGCAGCACGGGACAGGGCACAGATACGCAGTATTTT
NA	TRBD2	TRBV2	TRBJ2-3	CATSALAGGSTDTQYF	TGTGCCACCAGCGCTCTAGCGGGGGGTTCTACAGATACGCAGTATTTT
NA	TRBD1	TRBV13	TRBJ1-2	CASSQGQGFRLDGYTF	TGTGCCAGCAGCCAGGGACAGGGCTTTCGGCTGGATGGCTACACCTTC
NA	TRBD2	TRBV7-3	TRBJ2-1	CASSYPGGKQFF	TGTGCCAGCAGCTACCCGGGGGGAAAGCAGTTCTTC
NA	TRBD1	TRBV5-1	TRBJ2-5	CASSLGTGLWETQYF	TGCGCCAGCAGCTTAGGGACAGGGTTATGGGAGACCCAGTACTTC
NA	NA	TRBV19	TRBJ1-2	CASSTTGESGRGRYTF	TGTGCCAGTAGTACGACGGGGGAGTCTGGGAGGGGACGCTACACCTTC
NA	NA	TRBV10-3	TRBJ2-3	CAIGAVGQLDPQYF	TGTGCCATCGGGGCAGTAGGACAGTTGGACCCGCAGTATTTT
NA	NA	TRBV19	TRBJ2-2	CASNWGQGIFRELFF	TGTGCCAGTAACTGGGGGCAGGGTATTTTCAGGGAGCTGTTTTTT
NA	NA	TRBV9	TRBJ1-2	CASTGPQGRVGYTF	TGTGCCAGCACCGGACCCCAGGGAAGAGTTGGCTACACCTTC
once	TRBD1	TRBV7-6	TRBJ2-1	CASSPGGGVHGSYNEQFF	TGTGCCAGCAGCCCAGGGGGCGGCGTTCATGGGTCCTACAATGAGCAGTTCTTC
NA	NA	TRBV6-5	TRBJ1-4	CASTLGGGGLFF	TGTGCCAGCACCTTAGGGGGGGGCGGGCTGTTTTTT
few	NA	TRBV10-1	TRBJ2-7	CASSESGGRAEQYF	TGCGCCAGCAGTGAGTCGGGGGGGCGCGCCGAGCAGTACTTC
NA	TRBD1	TRBV5-1	TRBJ1-4	CASSLVGQGGEKLFF	TGCGCCAGCAGCTTGGTAGGACAGGGAGGCGAAAAACTGTTTTTT